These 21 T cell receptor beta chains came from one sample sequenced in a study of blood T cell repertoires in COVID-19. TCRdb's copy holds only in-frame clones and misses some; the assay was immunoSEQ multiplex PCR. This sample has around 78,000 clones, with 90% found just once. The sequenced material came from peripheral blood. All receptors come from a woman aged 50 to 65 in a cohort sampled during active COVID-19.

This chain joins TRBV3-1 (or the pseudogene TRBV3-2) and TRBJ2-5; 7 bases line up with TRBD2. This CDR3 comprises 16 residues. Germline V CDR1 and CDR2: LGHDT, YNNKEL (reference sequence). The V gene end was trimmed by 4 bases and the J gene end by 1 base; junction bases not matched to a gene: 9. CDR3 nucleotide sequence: TGTGCCAGCAGCCGCCTTAACCTAGCGGTCCAAGAGACCCAGTACTTC. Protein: CASSRLNLAVQETQYF.

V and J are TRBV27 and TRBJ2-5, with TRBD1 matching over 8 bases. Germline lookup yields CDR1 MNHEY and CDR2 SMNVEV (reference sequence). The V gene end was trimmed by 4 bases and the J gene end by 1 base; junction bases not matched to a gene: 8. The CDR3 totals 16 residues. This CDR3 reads CASSSLAGGRQETQYF. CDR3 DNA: TGTGCCAGCAGTTCCCTCGCAGGGGGCCGCCAAGAGACCCAGTACTTC.

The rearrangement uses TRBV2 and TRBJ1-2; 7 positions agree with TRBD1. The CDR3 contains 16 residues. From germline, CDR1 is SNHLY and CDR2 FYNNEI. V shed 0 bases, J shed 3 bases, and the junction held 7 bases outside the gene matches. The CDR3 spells CASSEAWQGVDYGYTF. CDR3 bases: TGTGCCAGCAGTGAAGCGTGGCAGGGGGTAGACTATGGCTACACCTTC. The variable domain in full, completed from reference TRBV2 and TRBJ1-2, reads EPEVTQTPSHQVTQMGQEVILRCVPISNHLYFYWYRQILGQKVEFLVSFYNNEISEKSEIFDDQFSVERPDGSNFTLKIRSTKLEDSAMYFCASSEAWQGVDYGYTFGSGTRLTVV.

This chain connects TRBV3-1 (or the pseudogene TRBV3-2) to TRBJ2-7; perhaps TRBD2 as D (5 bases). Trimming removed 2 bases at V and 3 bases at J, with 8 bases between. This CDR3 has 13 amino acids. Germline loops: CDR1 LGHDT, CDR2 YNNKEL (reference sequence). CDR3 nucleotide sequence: TGTGCCAGCAGCCAATTTCGGGGCTACGAGCAGTACTTC. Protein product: CASSQFRGYEQYF.

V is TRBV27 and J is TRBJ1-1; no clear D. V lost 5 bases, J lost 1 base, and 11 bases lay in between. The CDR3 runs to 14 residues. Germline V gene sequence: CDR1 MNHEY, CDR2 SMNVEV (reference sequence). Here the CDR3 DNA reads TGTGCCAGCAGTCGCTCCACGAGGAACACTGAAGCTTTCTTT. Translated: CASSRSTRNTEAFF.

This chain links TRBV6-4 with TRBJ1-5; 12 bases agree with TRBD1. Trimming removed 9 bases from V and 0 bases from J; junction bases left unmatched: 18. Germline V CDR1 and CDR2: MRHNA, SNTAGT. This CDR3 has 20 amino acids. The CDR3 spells CARSCYRDRGRGGSNQPQHF. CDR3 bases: TGTGCCAGGAGCTGCTACCGGGACAGGGGGCGGGGTGGTAGCAATCAGCCCCAGCATTTT.

The CDR3 DNA reads as TGTGCCAGCAGTTTAAGCGGACGGGGGAGCTTCAACTATGGCTACACCTTC. Translated, it gives CASSLSGRGSFNYGYTF. The chain joins TRBV27 to TRBJ1-2; tentatively, D is TRBD1 (5 bases). Germline values: CDR1 MNHEY, CDR2 SMNVEV (reference sequence). V was clipped by 2 bases and J by 2 bases, with 18 bases between them. The CDR3 consists of 17 residues.

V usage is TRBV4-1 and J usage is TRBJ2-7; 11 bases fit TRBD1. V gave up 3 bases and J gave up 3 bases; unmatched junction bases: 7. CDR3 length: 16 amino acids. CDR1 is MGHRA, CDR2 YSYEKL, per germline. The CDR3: CASSHITGTGGYEQYF. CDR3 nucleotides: TGCGCCAGCAGCCACATAACCGGGACAGGGGGCTACGAGCAGTACTTC.

The CDR3 region is CASSLGLAGGEQYF. The CDR3 region has the DNA TGTGCCAGCAGCCTCGGACTAGCGGGAGGGGAGCAGTACTTC. The J gene is TRBJ2-7, the V gene TRBV28, with 15 bases identical to TRBD2. The CDR3 is made up of 14 amino acids. Looked up from germline, CDR1 is MDHEN and CDR2 is SYDVKM. Trimming cost V 6 bases and J 7 bases; bases outside gene matches: 4. Full variable domain (outside the CDR3, taken from reference TRBV28 and TRBJ2-7): DVKVTQSSRYLVKRTGEKVFLECVQDMDHENMFWYRQDPGLGLRLIYFSYDVKMKEKGDIPEGYSVSREKKERFSLILESASTNQTSMYLCASSLGLAGGEQYFGPGTRLTVT.

CDR3 protein: CASSQGAGRDNQPQHF. CDR3 bases: TGCGCCAGCAGCCAAGGGGCCGGACGGGACAATCAGCCCCAGCATTTT. The genes are TRBV4-1 and TRBJ1-5; D remains unclear. Germline values: CDR1 MGHRA, CDR2 YSYEKL. The CDR3 is 16 amino acids. V lost 1 base and J 3 bases, leaving 13 bases between the germline ends.

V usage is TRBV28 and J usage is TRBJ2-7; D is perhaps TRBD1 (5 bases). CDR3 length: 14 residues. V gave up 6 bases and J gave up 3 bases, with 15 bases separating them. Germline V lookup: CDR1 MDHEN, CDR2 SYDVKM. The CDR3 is CASSPPGFLYEQYF. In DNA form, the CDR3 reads TGTGCCAGCAGCCCCCCAGGGTTCCTCTACGAGCAGTACTTC.

The CDR3 nucleotides read TGTGCCAGCAGTTTGGGGGGGCGGGGAGGCGAGCAGTACTTC. Translated: CASSLGGRGGEQYF. The rearrangement joins TRBV28 to TRBJ2-7, with D perhaps TRBD2 (7 bases). V was shortened by 3 bases and J by 6 bases, with 15 bases between the two germline ends. In germline, CDR1 is MDHEN, CDR2 SYDVKM. This CDR3 comprises 14 residues.

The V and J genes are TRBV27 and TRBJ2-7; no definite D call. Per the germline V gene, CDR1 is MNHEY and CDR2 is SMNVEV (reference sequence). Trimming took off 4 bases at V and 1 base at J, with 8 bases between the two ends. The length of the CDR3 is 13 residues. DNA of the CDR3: TGTGCCAGCAGTTCCGAGTTTTCCTACGAGCAGTACTTC. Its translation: CASSSEFSYEQYF.

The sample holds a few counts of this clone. CDR3 amino acids: CASSDSAYNEQFF. The CDR3 nucleotides read TGTGCCAGTAGTGACTCCGCCTACAATGAGCAGTTCTTC. The chain joins TRBV19 to TRBJ2-1; D not certain. The CDR3 is made up of 13 amino acids. Between the trimmed V and J ends, which lost 5 bases and 2 bases, there was a span of 7 bases. In germline, CDR1 is LNHDA, CDR2 SQIVND (reference sequence).

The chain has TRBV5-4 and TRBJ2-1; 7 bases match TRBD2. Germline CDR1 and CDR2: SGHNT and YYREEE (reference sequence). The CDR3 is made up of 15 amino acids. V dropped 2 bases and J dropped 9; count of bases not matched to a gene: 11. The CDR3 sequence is CASSLPLAERGEQFF. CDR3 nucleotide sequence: TGTGCCAGCAGCTTACCGCTAGCGGAAAGGGGTGAGCAGTTCTTC.

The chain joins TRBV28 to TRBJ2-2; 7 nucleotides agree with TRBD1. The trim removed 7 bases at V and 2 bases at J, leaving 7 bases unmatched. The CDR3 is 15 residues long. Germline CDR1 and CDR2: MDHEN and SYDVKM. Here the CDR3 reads CASKIGTANTGELFF. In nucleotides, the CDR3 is TGTGCCAGCAAGATCGGGACAGCTAACACCGGGGAGCTGTTTTTT.

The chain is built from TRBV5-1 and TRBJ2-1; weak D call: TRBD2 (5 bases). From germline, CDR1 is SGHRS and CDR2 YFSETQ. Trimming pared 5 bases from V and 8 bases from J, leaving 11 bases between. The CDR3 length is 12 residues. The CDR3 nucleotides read TGCGCCAGCAGTTTCCCCGGGGATGAGCAGTTCTTC. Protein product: CASSFPGDEQFF.

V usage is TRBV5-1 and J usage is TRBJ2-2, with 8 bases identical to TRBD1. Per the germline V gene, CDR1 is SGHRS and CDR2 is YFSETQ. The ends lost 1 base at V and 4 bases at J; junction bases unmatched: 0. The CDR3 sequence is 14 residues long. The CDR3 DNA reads TGCGCCAGCAGCTTGACAGGGGGCACCGGGGAGCTGTTTTTT. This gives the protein CASSLTGGTGELFF.

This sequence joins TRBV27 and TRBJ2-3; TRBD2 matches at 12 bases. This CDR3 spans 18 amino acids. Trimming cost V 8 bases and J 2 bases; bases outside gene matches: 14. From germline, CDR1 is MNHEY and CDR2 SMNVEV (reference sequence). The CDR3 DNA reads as TGTGCCAGCGCGCCGGGTTGGCCTAGCGGGAGGGACACAGATACGCAGTATTTT. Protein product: CASAPGWPSGRDTDTQYF.

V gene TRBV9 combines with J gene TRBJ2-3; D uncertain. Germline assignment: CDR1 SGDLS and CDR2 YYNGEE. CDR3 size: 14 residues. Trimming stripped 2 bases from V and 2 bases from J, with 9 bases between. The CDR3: CASSVVSATDTQYF. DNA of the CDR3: TGTGCCAGCAGCGTCGTGAGCGCCACAGATACGCAGTATTTT. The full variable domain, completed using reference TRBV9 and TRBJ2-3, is DSGVTQTPKHLITATGQRVTLRCSPRSGDLSVYWYQQSLDQGLQFLIQYYNGEERAKGNILERFSAQQFPDLHSELNLSSLELGDSALYFCASSVVSATDTQYFGPGTRLTVL.

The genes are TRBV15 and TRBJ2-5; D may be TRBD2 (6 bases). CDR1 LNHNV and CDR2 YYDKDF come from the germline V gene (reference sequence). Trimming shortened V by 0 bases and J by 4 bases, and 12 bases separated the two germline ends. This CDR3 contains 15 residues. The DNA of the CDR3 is TGTGCCACCAGCAGAGATCGTCCTAGCGCAGAGACCCAGTACTTC. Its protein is CATSRDRPSAETQYF.